This TCR beta chain is drawn from a study of lymphopenia after photon versus proton radiotherapy. Study results and caveats: Only patients who died were analyzed for survival; proton advantage is unproven.

Some clones are missing from TCRdb's copy, which holds only in-frame ones; the method was immunoSEQ multiplex PCR. The table includes 150,000 to 200,000 clones, approximately 86% detected once. This clone was recorded once. Its specificity is unknown. The CDR3 has 17 amino acids. From germline, CDR1 is LGHNA and CDR2 YNFKEQ. V trimming: 3 bases; J trimming: 6 bases; junction bases outside the gene matches: 11. The material was peripheral blood, obtained from a patient treated with photon-based radiotherapy. This clonotype was obtained from a man aged 45 to 65 with gastric cancer. This chain links TRBV4-2 with TRBJ2-1; TRBD2 matches 10 bases. CDR3 sequence reads: CASSHDSLAGEINEQFF. DNA of the CDR3: TGTGCCAGCAGCCACGATTCCCTAGCGGGAGAAATCAATGAGCAGTTCTTC.